This T cell receptor (beta chain) appears in the sequencing data of a study of response to subunit inactivated influenza vaccine. Overall study results and limits: Authors suggested seasonal influenza vaccinations each recruit few new T cells.

V lost 3 bases and J 0 bases, leaving 8 bases between the germline ends. Germline V gene sequence: CDR1 DFQATT, CDR2 SNEGSKA (reference sequence). The CDR3 extends over 13 amino acids. TCRdb re-called the RT-PCR reads through MiXCR, storing one row per CDR3 protein. The profile shows about 780,000 distinct CDR3 sequences, under 20% of them singletons. This clonotype was counted ten times or more. The antigen is unknown. The chain carries TRBV20-1 and TRBJ1-1; D unclear. The TCR originated in a man between 50 and 59 years old who received an inactivated influenza vaccine. The sequencing used PBMCs from blood, collected approximately 5 days after vaccination. CDR3 bases: TGCAGTGCTAGGAGCAGGATGAACACTGAAGCTTTCTTT. Protein sequence: CSARSRMNTEAFF.